The rows below give T cell receptor beta chains drawn from one sample of a study of OX40 agonist ivuxolimab in advanced cancers. Clones were read by immunoSEQ multiplex PCR, and TCRdb kept only the in-frame ones, dropping some. The table records around 100,000 clones, more than 75% of them present only once. Specimen: CD4+ or CD8+ T cells sorted from blood, collected in a trial of the OX40 agonist ivuxolimab. The origin of the receptors is an adult with an advanced solid tumor such as melanoma, head and neck, liver or kidney cancer. Each CDR3 is given with its conserved first and last residue. Fields, in order: V gene, J gene, D gene, clone size, CDR3 length, CDR3 protein, CDR3 DNA. The D gene is left open where the match is weak. Not all rows give a size; the values are once, few, many and, for expanded clones, a class.

>TRBV28|TRBJ1-1|.|.|13
CASRTQGFTEAFF
TGTGCCAGCAGGACCCAGGGGTTCACTGAAGCTTTCTTT
>TRBV18|TRBJ1-1|.|.|14
CASSRDGENTEAFF
TGTGCCAGCTCACGGGACGGAGAGAACACTGAAGCTTTCTTT
>TRBV7-2|TRBJ2-5|TRBD1|.|14
CASSRTGGGETQYF
TGTGCCAGCAGCCGGACAGGGGGCGGGGAGACCCAGTACTTC
>TRBV11-2|TRBJ2-7|.|.|14
CASSLGGPSSEQYF
TGTGCCAGCAGCTTAGGTGGACCCTCAAGCGAGCAGTACTTC
>TRBV7-7|TRBJ2-2|.|.|16
CASSLSAGRDTGELFF
TGTGCTAGCAGCTTATCGGCAGGGCGTGACACCGGGGAGCTGTTTTTT
>TRBV10-1|TRBJ2-2|TRBD2|.|13
CASSARGAGELFF
TGCGCCAGCAGTGCTCGGGGGGCCGGGGAGCTGTTTTTT
>TRBV5-1|TRBJ2-7|TRBD2|once|16
CASSLKTSGGLYEQYF
TGCGCCAGCAGCTTGAAGACTAGCGGGGGACTGTACGAGCAGTACTTC
>TRBV5-1|TRBJ2-1|TRBD1|.|14
CASSSDRGHNEQFF
TGCGCCAGCAGCTCGGACAGGGGGCACAATGAGCAGTTCTTC
>TRBV10-2|TRBJ2-5|.|.|11
CASSLQETQYF
TGCGCCAGCAGCCTCCAAGAGACCCAGTACTTC
>TRBV11-1|TRBJ2-5|TRBD1|.|15
CASRSTGDPQETQYF
TGTGCCAGCAGATCGACAGGGGACCCCCAAGAGACCCAGTACTTC
>TRBV4-3|TRBJ2-1|.|once|13
CASSPRKSNEQFF
TGCGCCAGCAGCCCCCGGAAGAGCAATGAGCAGTTCTTC
>TRBV6-1|TRBJ2-7|TRBD1|.|13
CASRKGAPYEQYF
TGTGCCAGCAGGAAGGGGGCCCCCTACGAGCAGTACTTC
>TRBV5-1|TRBJ2-7|.|.|14
CASSLGTSSYEQYF
TGCGCCAGCAGCTTGGGCACTAGCTCCTACGAGCAGTACTTC
>TRBV18|TRBJ1-5|.|once|14
CASSPGSGNQPQHF
TGTGCCAGCTCACCAGGGAGCGGCAATCAGCCCCAGCATTTT
>TRBV9|TRBJ2-7|.|.|13
CASSVGLSYEQYF
TGTGCCAGCAGCGTAGGTCTCTCCTACGAGCAGTACTTC
>TRBV1|TRBJ1-1|.|.|15
CTSSQAAGENTEAFF
TGCACCAGCAGCCAGGCGGCCGGTGAGAACACTGAAGCTTTCTTT
>TRBV6-4|TRBJ2-1|TRBD2|once|16
CASSSKLALSYNEQFF
TGTGCCAGCAGCTCAAAACTAGCGCTCTCCTACAATGAGCAGTTCTTC
>TRBV6-5|TRBJ1-3|.|.|16
CASSYAHQPWGSTIYF
TGTGCCAGCAGTTACGCCCACCAACCTTGGGGGAGCACCATATATTTT
>TRBV7-8|TRBJ2-1|.|.|13
CASSTGSYNEQFF
TGTGCCAGCAGCACAGGGTCCTACAATGAGCAGTTCTTC
>TRBV14|TRBJ2-5|TRBD2|.|16
CASSQVMRLAGETQYF
TGTGCCAGCAGCCAAGTCATGAGACTAGCGGGGGAGACCCAGTACTTC
>TRBV19|TRBJ1-2|TRBD1|.|13
CASSPRTGRGYTF
TGTGCCAGTAGTCCCAGGACAGGGCGTGGCTACACCTTC
>TRBV5-1|TRBJ2-1|.|once|14
CASSRTGTEDEQFF
TGCGCCAGCAGCAGAACCGGGACTGAAGATGAGCAGTTCTTC
>TRBV4-1|TRBJ2-3|.|.|17
CASSQERARGYTDTQYF
TGCGCCAGCAGCCAGGAAAGGGCGCGGGGCTACACAGATACGCAGTATTTT
>TRBV5-8|TRBJ1-2|.|.|13
CASSLLNNYGYTF
TGTGCCAGCAGCTTGTTAAATAACTATGGCTACACCTTC
>TRBV7-6|TRBJ1-2|.|.|11
CASSLGLGYTF
TGTGCCAGCAGCCTGGGGCTTGGCTACACCTTC
>TRBV5-6|TRBJ1-1|.|.|14
CASSWGGVNTEAFF
TGTGCCAGCAGTTGGGGAGGGGTGAACACTGAAGCTTTCTTT
>TRBV28|TRBJ1-5|.|.|15
CASSLGQSSNQPQHF
TGTGCCAGCAGTTTAGGACAGAGTAGCAATCAGCCCCAGCATTTT
>TRBV7-2|TRBJ1-5|.|once|15
CASSLGRGGNQPQHF
TGTGCCAGCAGCTTAGGTCGGGGAGGCAATCAGCCCCAGCATTTT
>TRBV6-5|TRBJ1-1|TRBD1|.|13
CASSSPGDRGAFF
TGTGCCAGCAGTTCCCCAGGGGACAGGGGTGCTTTCTTT
>TRBV7-2|TRBJ1-2|TRBD1|.|17
CASSPPLFRQGTYGYTF
TGTGCCAGCAGCCCCCCACTTTTTAGACAGGGGACCTATGGCTACACCTTC
>TRBV6-5|TRBJ1-6|TRBD1|.|14
CASSRGQGDSPLHF
TGTGCCAGCAGTAGGGGACAGGGAGATTCACCCCTCCACTTT
>TRBV21-1|TRBJ1-1|.|.|16
CASSKANSDLNTEAFF
TGTGCCAGCAGCAAAGCGAACTCAGACCTGAACACTGAAGCTTTCTTT
>TRBV11-2|TRBJ1-1|.|once|14
CASSLGGGDTEAFF
TGTGCCAGCAGCTTAGGAGGAGGGGACACTGAAGCTTTCTTT
>TRBV6-5|TRBJ1-2|.|.|13
CASSGGGGTGYTF
TGTGCCAGCAGTGGCGGGGGGGGGACAGGCTACACCTTC
>TRBV9|TRBJ1-5|.|.|15
CASSVRGGGNQPQHF
TGTGCCAGCAGCGTCAGGGGTGGGGGCAATCAGCCCCAGCATTTT
>TRBV5-6|TRBJ2-7|TRBD2|.|18
CASSPRGREFGKSYEQYF
TGTGCCAGCAGCCCAAGAGGGAGGGAATTCGGGAAATCCTACGAGCAGTACTTC
>TRBV5-8|TRBJ1-2|.|.|16
CASSLTPRRGLGGYTF
TGTGCCAGCAGCCTAACCCCGCGGCGGGGTCTAGGGGGCTACACCTTC
>TRBV10-1|TRBJ1-1|.|.|13
CASSENSGVEAFF
TGCGCCAGCAGTGAAAATAGCGGCGTTGAAGCTTTCTTT
>TRBV5-4|TRBJ2-3|TRBD2|.|15
CASREVLAATDTQYF
TGTGCCAGCCGTGAGGTACTAGCGGCCACAGATACGCAGTATTTT
>TRBV6-6|TRBJ2-3|.|.|14
CASSYSGGTDTQYF
TGTGCCAGCAGTTACTCCGGGGGCACAGATACGCAGTATTTT
>TRBV5-4|TRBJ2-2|.|.|15
CASSFKRANTGELFF
TGTGCCAGCAGCTTTAAGCGGGCGAACACCGGGGAGCTGTTTTTT
>TRBV7-2|TRBJ2-7|TRBD1|.|14
CASSLAGQPSEQYF
TGTGCCAGCAGCTTAGCGGGACAGCCGTCGGAGCAGTACTTC
>TRBV28|TRBJ1-2|.|.|13
CASSPPGVRGYTF
TGTGCCAGCAGTCCCCCGGGGGTGAGGGGCTACACCTTC